Below are 17 T cell receptor beta chains sequenced from a single sample in a study of blood T cell repertoires in COVID-19. Method: immunoSEQ multiplex PCR; TCRdb's copy keeps in-frame clones and lacks some. This repertoire shows a few hundred thousand clones, around 89% found once; its top ten account for 4%. Source material: peripheral blood. The receptors derive from a man in his sixties who had recovered from COVID-19.

V is TRBV7-3 and J is TRBJ2-7, with TRBD2 matching 14 bases. CDR1 SGHTA and CDR2 FQGTGA come from the germline V gene. J lost 5 bases, V lost 4 bases, and 7 bases had no gene match. This CDR3 has 16 amino acids. For the CDR3, the DNA is TGTGCCAGCAGCTCAGGGACTAGCGGGGGTCTCGACGAGCAGTACTTC. As protein: CASSSGTSGGLDEQYF. The full variable domain, its missing parts supplied by reference TRBV7-3 and TRBJ2-7, is GAGVSQTPSNKVTEKGKYVELRCDPISGHTALYWYRQSLGQGPEFLIYFQGTGAADDSGLPNDRFFAVRPEGSVSTLKIQRTERGDSAVYLCASSSGTSGGLDEQYFGPGTRLTVT.

The gene calls are TRBV24-1 and TRBJ1-1; 10 bases align to TRBD1. The CDR3 is 19 amino acids. V shed 8 bases and J 0 bases; nucleotides not matched to a gene: 17. Germline V gene lookup returns CDR1 KGHDR and CDR2 SFDVKD. For the CDR3, the DNA is TGTGCCACCAACTCAAGAACGGGACAGGGGAAGGGACTGAACACTGAAGCTTTCTTT. As protein: CATNSRTGQGKGLNTEAFF.

In DNA, the CDR3 is TGTGCCAGCAGCTTAGTCCAGGCTAGCCTTAGCACAGATACGCAGTATTTT. The encoded protein is CASSLVQASLSTDTQYF. The chain links TRBV7-9 to TRBJ2-3; maybe TRBD2 (5 bases). CDR1 is SEHNR and CDR2 is FQNEAQ in the germline V gene (reference sequence). This CDR3 is built from 17 residues. The V gene lost 1 base and the J gene lost 0 bases, with 14 bases spanning the gap. Complete variable domain (other parts from reference TRBV7-9 and TRBJ2-3): DTGVSQNPRHKITKRGQNVTFRCDPISEHNRLYWYRQTLGQGPEFLTYFQNEAQLEKSRLLSDRFSAERPKGSFSTLEIQRTEQGDSAMYLCASSLVQASLSTDTQYFGPGTRLTVL.

CDR3 region: CAVSTGRNTEAFF. In DNA form, the CDR3 reads TGTGCCGTTTCGACAGGGCGGAACACTGAAGCTTTCTTT. The V call is TRBV19, the J call TRBJ1-1; 7 bases match TRBD1. The V gene end was trimmed by 11 bases and the J gene end by 1 base; junction bases not matched to a gene: 7. CDR3 size: 13 residues. The germline V gene has CDR1 LNHDA and CDR2 SQIVND (reference sequence).

CDR3 in DNA: TGTGCCAGCAGCCGGGGGGACTCCAGTAACTATGGCTACACCTTC. Protein sequence: CASSRGDSSNYGYTF. The chain employs TRBV7-9 and TRBJ1-2; the D gene is possibly TRBD1 (5 bases). CDR1 and CDR2 (germline): SEHNR, FQNEAQ (reference sequence). Trimming pared 5 bases from V and 1 base from J, leaving 14 bases between. CDR3 length: 15 residues.

This clone was detected only once. This chain joins TRBV7-9 and TRBJ2-7, with 7 bases fitting TRBD1. Germline V gene sequence: CDR1 SEHNR, CDR2 FQNEAQ (reference sequence). The CDR3 length is 12 residues. V shed 3 bases, J shed 5 bases, and the junction held 1 base outside the gene matches. The CDR3 DNA reads as TGTGCCAGCAGCTTGACAGGGAACGAGCAGTACTTC. Protein sequence: CASSLTGNEQYF.

This chain links TRBV4-1 with TRBJ1-5; TRBD1 aligns across 7 bases. The CDR3 runs to 16 residues. The ends lost 0 bases at V and 5 bases at J; junction bases unmatched: 7. CDR1 MGHRA and CDR2 YSYEKL come from the germline V gene. CDR3 residues: CASSQDGHRGDQPQHF. The CDR3 coding sequence is TGCGCCAGCAGCCAAGACGGGCACAGGGGTGATCAGCCCCAGCATTTT.

This chain connects TRBV4-2 to TRBJ1-2; D may be TRBD1 (5 bases). The CDR3 loop spans 15 amino acids. The germline gives CDR1 LGHNA, CDR2 YNFKEQ. Trimming took off 3 bases at V and 4 bases at J, with 15 bases between the two ends. CDR3 amino acids: CASSQGLGDLYGYTF. The CDR3 DNA is TGTGCCAGCAGCCAGGGACTGGGGGATCTCTATGGCTACACCTTC.

This chain joins TRBV7-9 and TRBJ1-2; tentative D call: TRBD1 (5 bases). Per germline, CDR1 SEHNR and CDR2 FQNEAQ (reference sequence). The V and J ends lost 6 bases and 8 bases respectively, with 25 bases between them. CDR3 length: 16 amino acids. The CDR3 DNA follows: TGTGCCAGCAGTTCCCCGGAGGGGCGGGCTGTCGGAGGCTACACCTTC. Protein sequence: CASSSPEGRAVGGYTF.

This clone was seen a few times. The V gene is TRBV2, the J gene TRBJ2-5; D is perhaps TRBD1 (6 bases). Germline CDR1 SNHLY, CDR2 FYNNEI. V was pared by 11 bases and J by 5 bases, with 15 bases between. This CDR3 has 12 amino acids. The CDR3 nucleotides are TGTGCCGGCTACAGGGACGGGGAGACCCAGTACTTC. Its translation: CAGYRDGETQYF. Full variable domain (rest looked up from reference TRBV2 and TRBJ2-5): EPEVTQTPSHQVTQMGQEVILRCVPISNHLYFYWYRQILGQKVEFLVSFYNNEISEKSEIFDDQFSVERPDGSNFTLKIRSTKLEDSAMYFCAGYRDGETQYFGPGTRLLVL.

Here the CDR3 DNA reads TGTGCCCCCACAGGCAGCCCTTACGAGCAGTACTTC. Translation: CAPTGSPYEQYF. The genes are TRBV6-5 and TRBJ2-7; TRBD1 is a possible D gene (5 bases). The CDR3 consists of 12 residues. CDR1 and CDR2 from the germline V gene are MNHEY and SVGAGI. Trimming removed 11 bases from V and 4 bases from J, with 15 bases in between.

The CDR3 coding sequence is TGTGCCAGCAGCTTGGGGACAGGGGGACTCCAAGAGACCCAGTACTTC. Amino acids: CASSLGTGGLQETQYF. The rearrangement uses TRBV7-6 and TRBJ2-5; 11 bases are a match to TRBD1. Germline CDR1 and CDR2: SGHVS and FNYEAQ. This CDR3 has 16 amino acids. Losses at the gene ends were 3 bases for V and 1 base for J; bases not matched to a gene: 4.

The V call is TRBV5-1, the J call TRBJ1-3, with D hard to call. The CDR3 is 17 residues long. Per germline, CDR1 SGHRS and CDR2 YFSETQ. V lost 4 bases, J lost 0 bases, and 17 bases lay in between. The CDR3 sequence: CASSPLPQSSSGNTIYF. CDR3 nucleotide sequence: TGCGCCAGCAGCCCACTCCCACAGAGTAGCTCTGGAAACACCATATATTTT.

This sequence joins TRBV9 and TRBJ1-2, with 9 positions matching TRBD1. The length of the CDR3 is 15 residues. Germline values: CDR1 SGDLS, CDR2 YYNGEE. The V and J ends lost 4 bases and 3 bases, in that order; junction bases with no gene match: 7. The CDR3 sequence is CASSIRDREDYGYTF. CDR3 in DNA: TGTGCCAGCAGCATCCGGGACAGGGAAGACTATGGCTACACCTTC.

This chain joins TRBV19 and TRBJ1-2; the match to TRBD1 covers 7 bases. The ends lost 5 bases at V and 3 bases at J; junction bases unmatched: 9. The CDR3 sequence is 15 residues long. The germline V gene encodes CDR1 LNHDA and CDR2 SQIVND (reference sequence). CDR3 DNA sequence: TGTGCCAGTAGTTCCCCGGGACAGACATACTATGGCTACACCTTC. It encodes CASSSPGQTYYGYTF. The full variable domain, in which reference TRBV19 and TRBJ1-2 provide the parts outside the CDR3, is DGGITQSPKYLFRKEGQNVTLSCEQNLNHDAMYWYRQDPGQGLRLIYYSQIVNDFQKGDIAEGYSVSREKKESFPLTVTSAQKNPTAFYLCASSSPGQTYYGYTFGSGTRLTVV.

This chain connects TRBV5-1 to TRBJ2-7, with TRBD1 matching over 9 bases. The germline CDR1 and CDR2 sequences are SGHRS and YFSETQ. CDR3 length: 15 residues. The trim removed 3 bases at V and 2 bases at J, leaving 6 bases unmatched. In nucleotides, the CDR3 is TGCGCCAGCAGCTCAATCCGGACAGGGGCCTACGAGCAGTACTTC. This translates into CASSSIRTGAYEQYF.

V usage is TRBV6-6 and J usage is TRBJ1-1; TRBD1 is a possible D gene (6 bases). The germline CDR1 and CDR2 sequences are MNHNY and SVGAGI (reference sequence). The V end was cut by 4 bases, the J end by 7 bases, with 19 bases between. This CDR3 comprises 15 residues. CDR3: CASSSPGHGANEAFF. The CDR3 nucleotides are TGTGCCAGCAGTTCGCCGGGACATGGGGCTAATGAAGCTTTCTTT.